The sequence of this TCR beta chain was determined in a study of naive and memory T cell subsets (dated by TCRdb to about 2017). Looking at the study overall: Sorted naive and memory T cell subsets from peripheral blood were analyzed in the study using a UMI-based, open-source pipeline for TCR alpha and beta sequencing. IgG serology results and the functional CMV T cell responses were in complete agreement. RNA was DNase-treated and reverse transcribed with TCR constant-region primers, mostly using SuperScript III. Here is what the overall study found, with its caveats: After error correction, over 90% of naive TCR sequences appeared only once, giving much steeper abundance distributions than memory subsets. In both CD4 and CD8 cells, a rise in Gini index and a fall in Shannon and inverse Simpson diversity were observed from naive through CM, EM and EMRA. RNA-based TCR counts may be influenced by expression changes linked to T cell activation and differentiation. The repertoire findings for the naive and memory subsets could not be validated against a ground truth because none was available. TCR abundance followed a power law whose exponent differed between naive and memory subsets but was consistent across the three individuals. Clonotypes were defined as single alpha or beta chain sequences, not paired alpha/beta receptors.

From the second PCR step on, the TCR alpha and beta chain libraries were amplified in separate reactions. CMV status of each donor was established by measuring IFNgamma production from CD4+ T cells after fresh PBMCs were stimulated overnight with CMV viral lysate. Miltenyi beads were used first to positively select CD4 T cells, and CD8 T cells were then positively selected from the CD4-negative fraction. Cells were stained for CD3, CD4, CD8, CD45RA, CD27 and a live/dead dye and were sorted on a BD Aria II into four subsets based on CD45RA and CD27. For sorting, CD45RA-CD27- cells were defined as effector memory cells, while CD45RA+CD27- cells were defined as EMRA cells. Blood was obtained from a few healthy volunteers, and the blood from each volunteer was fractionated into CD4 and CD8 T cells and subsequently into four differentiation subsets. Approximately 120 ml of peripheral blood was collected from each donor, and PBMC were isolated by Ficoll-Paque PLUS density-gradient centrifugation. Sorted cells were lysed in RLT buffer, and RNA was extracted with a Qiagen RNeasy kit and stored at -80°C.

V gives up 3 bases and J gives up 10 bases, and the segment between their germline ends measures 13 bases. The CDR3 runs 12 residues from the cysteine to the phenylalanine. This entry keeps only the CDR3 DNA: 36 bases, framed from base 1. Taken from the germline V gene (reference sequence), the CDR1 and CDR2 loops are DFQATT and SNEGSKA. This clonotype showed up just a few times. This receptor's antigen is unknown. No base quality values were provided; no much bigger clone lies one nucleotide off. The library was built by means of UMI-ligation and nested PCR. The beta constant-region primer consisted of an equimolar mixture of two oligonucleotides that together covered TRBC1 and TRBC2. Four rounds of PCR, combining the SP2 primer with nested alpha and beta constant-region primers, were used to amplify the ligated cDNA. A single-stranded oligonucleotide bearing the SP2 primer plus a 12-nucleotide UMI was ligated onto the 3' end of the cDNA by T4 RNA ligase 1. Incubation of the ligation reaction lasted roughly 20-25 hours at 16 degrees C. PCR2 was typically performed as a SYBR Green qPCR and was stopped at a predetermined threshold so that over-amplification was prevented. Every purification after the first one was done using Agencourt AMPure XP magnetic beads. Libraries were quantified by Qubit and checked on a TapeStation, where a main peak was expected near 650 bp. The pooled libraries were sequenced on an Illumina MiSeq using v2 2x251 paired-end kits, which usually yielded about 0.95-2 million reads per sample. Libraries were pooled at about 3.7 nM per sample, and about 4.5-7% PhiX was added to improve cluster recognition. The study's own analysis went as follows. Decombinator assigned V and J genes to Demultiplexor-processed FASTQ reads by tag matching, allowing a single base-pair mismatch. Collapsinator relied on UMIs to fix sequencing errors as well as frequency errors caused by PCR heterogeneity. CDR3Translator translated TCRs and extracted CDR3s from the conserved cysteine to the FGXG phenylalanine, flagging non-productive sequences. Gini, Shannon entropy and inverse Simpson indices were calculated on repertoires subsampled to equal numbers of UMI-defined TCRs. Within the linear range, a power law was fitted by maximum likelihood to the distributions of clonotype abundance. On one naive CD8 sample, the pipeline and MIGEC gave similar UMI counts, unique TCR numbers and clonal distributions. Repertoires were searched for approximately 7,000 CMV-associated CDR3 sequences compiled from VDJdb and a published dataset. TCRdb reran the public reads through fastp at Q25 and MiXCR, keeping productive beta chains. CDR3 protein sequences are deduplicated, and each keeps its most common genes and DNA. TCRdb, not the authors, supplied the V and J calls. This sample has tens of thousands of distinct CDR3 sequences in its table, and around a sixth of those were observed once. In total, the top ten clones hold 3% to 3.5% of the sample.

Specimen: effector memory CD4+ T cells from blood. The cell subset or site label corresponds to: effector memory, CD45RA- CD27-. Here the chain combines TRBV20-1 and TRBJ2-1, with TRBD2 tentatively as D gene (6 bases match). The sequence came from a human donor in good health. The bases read TGCAGTGCTAGGAAGACTAGTTTGGAGCAGTTCTTC. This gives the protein CSARKTSLEQFF.